The present entry profiles one T cell receptor (beta chain) with its context. Its target is not known. This CDR3 is built from 15 residues. Per the germline V gene, CDR1 is SEHNR and CDR2 is FQNEAQ (reference sequence). V was pared by 1 base and J by 4 bases, with 4 bases of the junction left unmatched. The investigators reverse transcribed all of the isolated RNA, so they sequenced expressed TCRB transcripts. Using immunoSEQ multiplex PCR, the repertoire was profiled, and TCRdb retains in-frame clones only, with some absent. In the table there are more than 95,000 clones, roughly 28% of which are singletons. The sample originates from a study of beta chain features in type 1 diabetes. Study results and caveats: In every one of the four CD4+ subsets, TCRB CDR3s were moderately but significantly shorter in Type 1 diabetes patients. A greater similarity of naive, central memory and Treg TCRB repertoires was seen among patients than among healthy donors.

The chain employs TRBV7-9 and TRBJ2-1, with TRBD2 matching 7 bases. The sequencing sample was made of central memory CD4+ T cells from blood. The sequence was collected from a woman between 18 and 30 years old with type 1 diabetes. For the CDR3, the DNA is TGTGCCAGCAGCTTAGGGACTAGTCTTTACAATGAGCAGTTCTTC. It is translated as CASSLGTSLYNEQFF.